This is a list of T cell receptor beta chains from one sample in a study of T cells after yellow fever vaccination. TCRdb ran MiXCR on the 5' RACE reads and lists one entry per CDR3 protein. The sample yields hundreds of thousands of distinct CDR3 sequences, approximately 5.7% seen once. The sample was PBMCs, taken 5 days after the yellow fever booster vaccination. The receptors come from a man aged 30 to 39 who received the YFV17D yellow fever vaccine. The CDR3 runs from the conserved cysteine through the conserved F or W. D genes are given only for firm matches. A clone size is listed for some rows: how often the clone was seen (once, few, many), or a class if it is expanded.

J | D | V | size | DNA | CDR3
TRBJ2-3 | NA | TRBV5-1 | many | TGCGCCAGCAGCCGTCAAGGTACGCAGTATTTT | CASSRQGTQYF
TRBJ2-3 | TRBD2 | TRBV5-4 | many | TGTGCCAGCAGATCCGGGACTAGCGTGACAGATACGCAGTATTTT | CASRSGTSVTDTQYF
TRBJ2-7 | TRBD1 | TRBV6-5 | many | TGTGCCAGCAGTAACCGGGACAGTGCCTACGAGCAGTACTTC | CASSNRDSAYEQYF
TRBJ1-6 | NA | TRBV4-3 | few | TGCGCCAGCAGCCAAGATTGGGTCTATAATTCACCCCTCCACTTT | CASSQDWVYNSPLHF
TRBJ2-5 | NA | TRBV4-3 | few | TGCGCCAGCAGCCCCATGGGGTCGGGAGAGACCCAGTACTTC | CASSPMGSGETQYF
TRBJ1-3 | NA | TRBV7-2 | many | TGTGCCAGCAGCGGGGGAGGATCTGGAAACACCATATATTTT | CASSGGGSGNTIYF
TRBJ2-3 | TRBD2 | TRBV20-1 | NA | TGCAGTGCCCCGAGGACTAGCGCGGATACGCAGTATTTT | CSAPRTSADTQYF
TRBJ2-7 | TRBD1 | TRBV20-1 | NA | TGCAGTGCTCAGGACAGGGGGGACTACGAGCAGTACTTC | CSAQDRGDYEQYF
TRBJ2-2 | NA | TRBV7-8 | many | TGTGCCAGCAGCCATCGGCCACAGAACACCGGGGAGCTGTTTTTT | CASSHRPQNTGELFF
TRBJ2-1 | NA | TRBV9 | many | TGTGCCAGCAGCCAGACATTGAACTCCTACAATGAGCAGTTCTTC | CASSQTLNSYNEQFF
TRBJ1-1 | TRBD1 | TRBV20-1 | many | TGCAGCGGGACAGGAGTGGGAGTTGAAGCTTTCTTT | CSGTGVGVEAFF
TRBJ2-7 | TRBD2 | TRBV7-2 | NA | TGTGCCAGCAGCTCAGAAGCGGGAGGTACCTACGAGCAGTACTTC | CASSSEAGGTYEQYF
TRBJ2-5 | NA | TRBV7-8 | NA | TGTGCCAGCAGCACCCGAACCCTTGGGGCGGAGACCCAGTACTTC | CASSTRTLGAETQYF
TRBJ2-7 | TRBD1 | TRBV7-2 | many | TGTGCCAGCAGCCGGGACAGGTACGAGCAGTACTTC | CASSRDRYEQYF
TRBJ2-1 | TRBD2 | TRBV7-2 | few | TGTGCCAGCAGCCACGGGACTAGTTGGGCTGAGCAGTTCTTC | CASSHGTSWAEQFF
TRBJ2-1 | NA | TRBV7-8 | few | TGTGCCAGCAGCCCAGAACAGGGGGGGTTTAGCGGCAAGGAGCAGTTCTTC | CASSPEQGGFSGKEQFF
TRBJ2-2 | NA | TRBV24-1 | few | TGTGCCACCAGTGAATATGAGACCGGGGAGCTGTTTTTT | CATSEYETGELFF
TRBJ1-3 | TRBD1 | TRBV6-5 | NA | TGTGCCAGCAGTTACTCGAACAGGGGGAACACCATATATTTT | CASSYSNRGNTIYF
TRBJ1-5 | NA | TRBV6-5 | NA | TGTGCCAGCGGGCAGGGGATTCAGCCCCAGCATTTT | CASGQGIQPQHF
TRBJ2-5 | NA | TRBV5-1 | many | TGCGCCAGCAGCTTGGCCAGCGAGACCCAGTACTTC | CASSLASETQYF
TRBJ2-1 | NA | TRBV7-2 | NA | TGTGCCAGCAGCATAATTTGGGGGCAAACCTACAATGAGCAGTTCTTC | CASSIIWGQTYNEQFF
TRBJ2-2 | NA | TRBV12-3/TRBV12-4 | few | TGTGCCAGCAGTCAACAAAGGAACACCGGGGAGCTGTTTTTT | CASSQQRNTGELFF
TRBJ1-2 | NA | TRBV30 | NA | TGTGCCTGGAGTCGGGGGGCGTACAATGGCTACACCTTC | CAWSRGAYNGYTF
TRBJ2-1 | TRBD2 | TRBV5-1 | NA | TGCGCCAGCAGCTTGGATACTAGCGGGAGGGCCGTGTTCTTC | CASSLDTSGRAVFF
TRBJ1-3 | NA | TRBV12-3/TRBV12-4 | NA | TGTGCCAGCAGTTTTATCTCTGGAAACACCATATATTTT | CASSFISGNTIYF
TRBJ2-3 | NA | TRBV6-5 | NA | TGTGCCAGCAGTTACTCGAGTCCCGCAGGGGCCGGGACAGATACGCAGTATTTT | CASSYSSPAGAGTDTQYF
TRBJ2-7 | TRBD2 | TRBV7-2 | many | TGTGCCAGCAGCCCCCCCCCGGGAGGGGACTACGAGCAGTACTTC | CASSPPPGGDYEQYF
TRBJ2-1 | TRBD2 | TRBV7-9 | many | TGTGCCAGCACTAAAAGCGGGAGGGCCTACAATGAGCAGTTCTTC | CASTKSGRAYNEQFF
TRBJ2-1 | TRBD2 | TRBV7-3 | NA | TGTGCCAGCAGCGCCCCGGGGGGGGGATACAATGAGCAGTTCTTC | CASSAPGGGYNEQFF
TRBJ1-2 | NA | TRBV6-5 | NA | TGTGCCAGCAGTTACTCGTTCCGGGACTACAGGGTACGGGGCTACACCTTC | CASSYSFRDYRVRGYTF
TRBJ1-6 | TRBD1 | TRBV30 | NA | TGTGCCTGGAGTGTCGACAGGGGGTACTCACCCCTCCACTTT | CAWSVDRGYSPLHF
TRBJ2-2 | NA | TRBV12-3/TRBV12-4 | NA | TGTGCCAGCAGTTTAGTTACGACCGGGGAGCTGTTTTTT | CASSLVTTGELFF
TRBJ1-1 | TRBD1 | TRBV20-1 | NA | TGCAGTGCTAGAGAGATGGGACAGGGGGGAAGACCTTTCTTT | CSAREMGQGGRPFF
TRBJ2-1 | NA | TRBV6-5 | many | TGTGCCAGCAGTTACTCGTCGGGAGAGTACAATGAGCAGTTCTTC | CASSYSSGEYNEQFF
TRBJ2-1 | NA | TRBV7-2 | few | TGTGCCAGCGTTCGGGGGAGCTCCTACAATGAGCAGTTCTTC | CASVRGSSYNEQFF
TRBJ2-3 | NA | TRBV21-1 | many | TGTGCCAGCAGCTTCCGGGGACTAGCGGGACCAGATACGCAGTATTTT | CASSFRGLAGPDTQYF
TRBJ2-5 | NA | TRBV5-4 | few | TGTGCCAGCAGCTTGGGGTCGGACCAAGAGACCCAGTACTTC | CASSLGSDQETQYF
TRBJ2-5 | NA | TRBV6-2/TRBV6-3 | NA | TGTGCCAGCAGTTCAATGGATTTCAGGGATCAAGAGACCCAGTACTTC | CASSSMDFRDQETQYF
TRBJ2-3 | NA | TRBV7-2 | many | TGTGCCAGCGGCCGGGAGAATGGCGATACGCAGTATTTT | CASGRENGDTQYF
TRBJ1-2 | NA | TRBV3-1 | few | TGTGCCAGCAGCCAAGATGGCCGGGGGCGAGATGGCTACACCTTC | CASSQDGRGRDGYTF
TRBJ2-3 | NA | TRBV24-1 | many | TGTGCCACCAGTGATCCAGCCCGGGGGATGCAGTATTTT | CATSDPARGMQYF
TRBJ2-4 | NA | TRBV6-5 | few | TGTGCCAGCAGTTACTCGGGTCTGCCCGTAGCCAAAAACATTCAGTACTTC | CASSYSGLPVAKNIQYF
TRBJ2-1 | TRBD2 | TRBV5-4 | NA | TGTGCCGGCACCGACCTTACTAGCGGGTCCTACAATGAGCAGTTCTTC | CAGTDLTSGSYNEQFF
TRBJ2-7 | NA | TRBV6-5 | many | TGTGCCAGCAGTTACCCCGAGGGGGGACCCTACGAGCAGTACTTC | CASSYPEGGPYEQYF
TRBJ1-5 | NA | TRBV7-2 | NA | TGTGCCAGCAGCTTAGGACAGGCAGGCAATCAGCCCCAGCATTTT | CASSLGQAGNQPQHF
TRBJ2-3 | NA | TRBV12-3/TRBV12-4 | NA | TGTGCCAGCAGCCTGAGTTCCAGGACAGATACGCAGTATTTT | CASSLSSRTDTQYF
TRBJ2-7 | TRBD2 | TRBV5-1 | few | TGCGCCAGCAGCTTGTGGTCTAGCGGGGGGAGCTCCTACGAGCAGTACTTC | CASSLWSSGGSSYEQYF
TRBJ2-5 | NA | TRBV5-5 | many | TGTGCCAGCAGCTTGGGGGGGCCCGGCGGGGAGACCCAGTACTTC | CASSLGGPGGETQYF
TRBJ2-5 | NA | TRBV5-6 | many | TGTGCCAGCAGCTTAAGGAACGGGGAGACCCAGTACTTC | CASSLRNGETQYF
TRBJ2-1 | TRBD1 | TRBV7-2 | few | TGTGCCAGCGGGGGGGGACAGGGCAGCAATGAGCAGTTCTTC | CASGGGQGSNEQFF
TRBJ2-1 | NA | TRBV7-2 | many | TGTGCCAGCAGTCCTTGGACAGATTACAATGAGCAGTTCTTC | CASSPWTDYNEQFF
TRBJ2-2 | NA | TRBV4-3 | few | TGCGCCAGCAGCCGACTAGTATCCGGGGAGCTGTTTTTT | CASSRLVSGELFF
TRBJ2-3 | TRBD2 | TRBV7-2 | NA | TGTGCCAGCAGCCAAAAGCGAGGGACTATGAACACAGATACGCAGTATTTT | CASSQKRGTMNTDTQYF
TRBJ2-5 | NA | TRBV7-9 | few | TGTGCCAGCAGCTATCCAAGCGGATCGGGGGAGACCCAGTACTTC | CASSYPSGSGETQYF
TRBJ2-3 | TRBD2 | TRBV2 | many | TGTGCCGGACTGACTAGCGGGAGCACAGATACGCAGTATTTT | CAGLTSGSTDTQYF
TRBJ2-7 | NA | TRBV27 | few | TGTGCCAGCAGTTTTATCAGTAAGGGGCGGAACGAGCAGTACTTC | CASSFISKGRNEQYF
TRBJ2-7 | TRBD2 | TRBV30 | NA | TGTGCCTGGAGCGGCCGGGGGGCCTACGAGCAGTACTTC | CAWSGRGAYEQYF
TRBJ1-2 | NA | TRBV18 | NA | TGTGCCAGCTCACCAAACTCAGGGGATCTTGGATATGACGGCTACACCTTC | CASSPNSGDLGYDGYTF
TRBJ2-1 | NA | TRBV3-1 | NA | TGTGCCAGCACCCAATACTCCTACAATGAGCAGTTCTTC | CASTQYSYNEQFF
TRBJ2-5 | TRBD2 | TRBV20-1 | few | TGCAGCGGACTAGCGGGAGAGGGAGAGACCCAGTACTTC | CSGLAGEGETQYF